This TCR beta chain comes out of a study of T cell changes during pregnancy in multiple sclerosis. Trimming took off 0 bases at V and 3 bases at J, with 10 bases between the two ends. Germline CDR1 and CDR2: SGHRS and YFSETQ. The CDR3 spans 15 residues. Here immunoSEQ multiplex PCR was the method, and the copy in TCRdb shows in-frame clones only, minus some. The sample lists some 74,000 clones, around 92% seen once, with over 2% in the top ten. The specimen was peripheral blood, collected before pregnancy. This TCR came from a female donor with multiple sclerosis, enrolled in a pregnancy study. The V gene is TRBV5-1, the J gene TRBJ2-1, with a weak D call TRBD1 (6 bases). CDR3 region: CASSLVVDSYNEQFF. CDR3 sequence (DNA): TGCGCCAGCAGCTTGGTGGTGGACAGCTACAATGAGCAGTTCTTC.